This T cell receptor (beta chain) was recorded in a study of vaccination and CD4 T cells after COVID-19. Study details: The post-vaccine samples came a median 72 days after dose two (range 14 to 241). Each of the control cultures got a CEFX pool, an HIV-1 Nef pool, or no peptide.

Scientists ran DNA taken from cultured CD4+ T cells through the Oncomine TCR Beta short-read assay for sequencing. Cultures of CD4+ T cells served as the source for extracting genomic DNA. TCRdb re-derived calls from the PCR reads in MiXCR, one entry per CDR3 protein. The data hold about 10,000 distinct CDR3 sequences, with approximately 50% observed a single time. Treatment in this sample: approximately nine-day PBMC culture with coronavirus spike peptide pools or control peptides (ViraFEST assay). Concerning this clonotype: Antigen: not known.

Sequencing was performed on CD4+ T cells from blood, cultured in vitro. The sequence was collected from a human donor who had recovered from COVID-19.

The CDR3 DNA reads as TGTGCCAGTAGGCGGGGGGCCGACACCGGGGAGCTGTTTTTT. It yields the protein CASRRGADTGELFF. V and J are TRBV19 and TRBJ2-2; 8 bases are shared with TRBD2. Germline CDR1 and CDR2: LNHDA and SQIVND (reference sequence). V was pared by 6 bases and J by 3 bases, with 3 bases of the junction left unmatched. This CDR3 is built from 14 residues.